Shown below are 20 T cell receptor delta chains from a single sample sequenced in a study of γδ T cells in repeated Plasmodium falciparum infection. Gammadelta T cells were flow-sorted from PBMC into Vgamma9/Vdelta2+ and Vdelta2-negative populations for bulk analysis. TCRdb redid the clone calls on the multiplex PCR reads with CATT. The data show approximately 93,000 delta-chain clones, roughly 0.98% seen once. Material for sequencing was gamma-delta T cells from blood. Every receptor here comes from a pool of human donors (malaria-infected and uninfected, not separated).

This clone was counted between two and nine times. TCRdb pairs this DNA with a much larger clone's protein that differs at residue 10, likely a read error; the protein shown was translated from the DNA. The chain employs TRDV1 and TRDJ1; D uncertain. The J gene is absent in TCRdb and was assigned here via DNA matching to germline. V lost 1 base and J lost 0, with 27 bases in between. Germline V gives CDR1 TSWWSYY, CDR2 QGS. The CDR3 is 21 amino acids. The CDR3 region is CALGERLENSLSPYYTDKLIF. The CDR3 DNA reads TGTGCTCTTGGGGAACGCCTTGAGAACTCACTGAGCCCTTATTACACCGATAAACTCATCTTT.

As regards this clone: The protein recorded in TCRdb matches a much larger clone and deviates from this DNA's translation at residue 17, suggesting a read error; the protein here is obtained by translating the DNA. No J gene was called, and the V gene is TRDV2; TRDD3, the D gene given by the table, was not confirmed from the DNA. The CDR3 is 19 amino acids. CDR1 is GEAIGNYY, CDR2 EKD, per germline. This CDR3 is CACDTFRWGITWDTRQVFF. CDR3 nucleotides: TGTGCCTGTGACACCTTCCGGTGGGGGATAACCTGGGACACCCGACAGGTGTTTTTC.

This clone has ten or more counts. A much more abundant neighbour one base away suggests this may be a read error. The same CDR3 is also encoded by other DNA sequences in this sample. The V and J genes are TRDV2 and TRDJ1; 10 bases are shared with TRDD3. Looked up from germline, CDR1 is GEAIGNYY and CDR2 is EKD. This CDR3 has 17 amino acids. Trimming cost V 1 base and J 3 bases; bases outside gene matches: 10. Here the CDR3 DNA reads TGTGCCTGTGACACGTTGCTGGGGGATATTTGGTCCGATAAACTCATCTTT. Amino acid sequence: CACDTLLGDIWSDKLIF.

Comments on this clone: It differs at one base from a far larger clone, so likely a read error. Other nucleotide sequences in the sample specify the same CDR3. This chain joins TRDV2 and TRDJ1; unclear D gene. The J gene is absent in TCRdb and was assigned here via DNA matching to germline. The germline CDR1 and CDR2 sequences are GEAIGNYY and EKD. The CDR3 runs to 13 residues. V lost 2 bases and J lost 4, with 10 bases in between. CDR3 residues: CACDSVGVDKLIF. In nucleotides, the CDR3 is TGTGCCTGTGACAGTGTAGGGGTCGATAAACTCATCTTT.

This clone has only a few counts. This likely came from a read error, as a far larger clone is one base away. Different DNA sequences within this sample yield the same CDR3. V is TRDV1 and J is TRDJ1; no reliable D call. The CDR3 covers 18 residues. Per germline, CDR1 TSWWSYY and CDR2 QGS. In DNA, the CDR3 is TGCGCTCTTGGGAACCCGAGTCGCCCGCCCTTAGACACCGATAAACTCATCTTT. Translating it yields CALGNPSRPPLDTDKLIF.

The sample holds a few counts of this clone. The protein in TCRdb stems from a much larger clone and differs at residue 12 from this DNA's translation, likely a read error; here the protein is translated from the DNA. This sequence joins TRDV2 and TRDJ1; the D is unclear. TCRdb is silent on the J gene; assignment here came from matching the DNA to germline. This CDR3 comprises 15 residues. In germline, CDR1 is GEAIGNYY, CDR2 EKD. In DNA form, the CDR3 reads TGTGCCTGTGACACCGGAACTGTTAACACCGATGAACTCATCTTT. Protein: CACDTGTVNTDELIF.

Points on this clone: TCRdb records a much larger clone's protein for this DNA, with a difference at residue 15 that likely arises from a read error; the protein given is the translation of the DNA. No J gene was called, and the V gene is TRDV1; the tabulated D call, TRDD3, remains unverified against the DNA. The CDR3 length is 17 residues. CDR1 is TSWWSYY, CDR2 QGS, per germline. The CDR3 loop reads CALGNGGRLRYTDKPIF. The CDR3 DNA reads as TGTGCTCTTGGGAACGGAGGTCGCCTTCGGTACACCGATAAACCCATCTTT.

Comment on this clone: TCRdb pairs this DNA with a much larger clone's protein that differs at residue 8, likely a read error; the protein shown was translated from the DNA. The chain links TRDV1 to TRDJ1; TRDD3 matches at 12 bases. The J gene is absent in TCRdb and was assigned here via DNA matching to germline. V dropped 0 bases and J dropped 3; count of bases not matched to a gene: 29. The CDR3 sequence is 25 residues long. Germline CDR1 TSWWSYY, CDR2 QGS. CDR3 nucleotides: TGTGCTCTTGGGGAACTACCCCATGTCGCCATTAAAATTCCGGTACTGGGGGATACCCCCGATAAACTCATCTTT. Protein sequence: CALGELPHVAIKIPVLGDTPDKLIF.

This clone has a handful of counts. TCRdb attributes to this sequence the protein of a much larger clone, which differs from the DNA translation at residue 10; a read error is likely, and the protein displayed is translated from the DNA. The rearrangement links TRDV2 to TRDJ1, with 7 nucleotides matching TRDD3. The J gene is not listed in TCRdb, so it was assigned here from a DNA match to germline. This CDR3 has 19 amino acids. After removal of 0 bases from V and 0 bases from J, the junction contained 15 bases not matched to a gene. The V gene's germline CDR1 is GEAIGNYY and CDR2 EKD. The CDR3, as DNA: TGTGCCTGTGACACCGTGGGCAGTGTGATGGGGGACCACACCGATAAACTCATCTTT. Its protein is CACDTVGSVMGDHTDKLIF.

With regard to this clone: A far larger clone is one nucleotide away, so this likely arose from a read error. The sample contains more than one DNA sequence encoding this CDR3. The chain recombines TRDV2 with TRDJ1, with TRDD3 identical over 9 bases. The J gene, not given by TCRdb, was assigned here from a germline match of the nucleotide sequence. V lost 0 bases to trimming and J lost 8 bases; unmatched junction nucleotides: 27. Germline V lookup: CDR1 GEAIGNYY, CDR2 EKD. CDR3 length equals 21 residues. The CDR3 loop is CACDTAESWGIEFQEWKKLIF. The CDR3 bases are TGTGCCTGTGACACCGCGGAGAGCTGGGGGATCGAGTTTCAGGAATGGAAGAAACTCATCTTT.

This clone was detected a few times. A far larger clone is a single base away, which makes a read error likely. Different DNA sequences within this sample yield the same CDR3. The chain has TRDV1 and TRDJ1; 8 bases are a match to TRDD3. Germline trimming cut 7 bases from V and 5 bases from J; bases unmatched to any gene: 9. Germline V gene sequence: CDR1 TSWWSYY, CDR2 QGS. The CDR3 totals 14 residues. The CDR3 sequence: CALERTGGPDKLIF. For the CDR3, the DNA is TGTGCTCTTGAACGAACTGGGGGCCCGGATAAACTCATCTTT.

As concerns this clone: At one of its ends the junction is not consistent with the germline gene, which may arise from a read error. The CDR3 bases are TGCTCTGGTCCCTGTGGGGAGACCGATAAACTCATCTTT. Protein: CSGPCGETDKLIF. The rearrangement joins TRDV1 to TRDJ1, with D perhaps matching TRDD3 (5 bases). Germline CDR1 and CDR2: TSWWSYY and QGS. CDR3 size: 13 residues.

For this clone: A far larger clone is a single base away, which makes a read error likely. Distinct nucleotide sequences in the sample also encode this CDR3. The J gene is TRDJ1, the V gene TRDV2; 9 bases fit TRDD3. TCRdb records no J gene; here it was assigned by comparing the DNA to germline. Germline lookup yields CDR1 GEAIGNYY and CDR2 EKD. The CDR3 consists of 15 residues. The CDR3 loop is CACDTGGILTDKLIF. The DNA for the CDR3 is TGTGCTTGTGACACCGGGGGGATACTAACCGATAAACTCATCTTT.

The chain has TRDV1 and TRDJ1; 8 bases agree with TRDD3. As TCRdb names no J gene, one was assigned here on the basis of a DNA match to germline. The CDR3 extends over 24 amino acids. Germline V gene sequence: CDR1 TSWWSYY, CDR2 QGS. The J segment lost 1 base and the V segment lost 0 bases, leaving 28 bases of the junction unmatched. The DNA of the CDR3 is TGTGCTCTTGGGGAACTAGAAGGGACCTACGGGTACTGGGGGCCCATCCGACTCACCGATAAACTCATCTTT. Translating it yields CALGELEGTYGYWGPIRLTDKLIF.

This clone has more than one count but fewer than ten. TCRdb has a much larger clone's protein, which differs at residue 6 from the translation of this DNA, likely because of a read error; what is shown is the protein translated from the DNA. This chain joins TRDV2 and TRDJ1; possibly TRDD3 for D (5 bases). The J gene comes from matching the DNA to germline here; TCRdb lacks it. Germline-derived CDR1 and CDR2 are GEAIGNYY and EKD. V was trimmed by 2 bases and J by 0 bases, leaving 18 bases between them. This CDR3 spans 17 amino acids. CDR3 region: CACDNPGSPGYTDKLIF. In DNA form, the CDR3 reads TGTGCCTGTGACAATCCGGGGAGCCCCGGGTACACCGATAAACTCATCTTT.

In this sample, this clone turned up a few times. The mismatch at residue 4 between this DNA's translation and the TCRdb protein of a much larger clone likely reflects a read error; the protein shown is translated from the DNA. The J gene is TRDJ3, the V gene TRDV2, with a weak D call TRDD3 (6 bases). Assignment of the J gene here rests on matching the DNA to germline, because TCRdb gives none. V was pared by 6 bases and J by 0 bases, with 41 bases between. Looked up from germline, CDR1 is GEAIGNYY and CDR2 is EKD. The CDR3 sequence is 26 residues long. The CDR3, as DNA: TGTGCCTGTAACCCGATTTCCCTTCAATCACCTGGGGACCACCTAAGAAACTCCTGGGACACCCGACAGATGTTTTTC. Its protein is CACNPISLQSPGDHLRNSWDTRQMFF.

Concerning this clone: TCRdb's listed protein matches a much larger clone and diverges from this DNA's translation at residue 5, likely through a read error; the protein shown comes from the DNA. Here the CDR3 reads CALGGRGLPGGLATDKLIF. CDR3 nucleotide sequence: TGTGCTCTTGGGGGACGCGGCCTTCCCGGGGGACTCGCTACCGATAAACTCATCTTT. The chain employs TRDV1 and TRDJ1; possibly TRDD2 or TRDD3 for D (6 bases each). The J gene was missing in TCRdb and was found by matching the end of the DNA to germline. This CDR3 is 19 amino acids long. Germline loops: CDR1 TSWWSYY, CDR2 QGS. Trimming pared 4 bases from V and 2 bases from J, leaving 26 bases between.

As regards this clone: The mismatch at residue 4 between this DNA's translation and the TCRdb protein of a much larger clone likely reflects a read error; the protein shown is translated from the DNA. The chain employs TRDV2 and TRDJ1, with D unresolved. The J gene was missing in TCRdb and was found by matching the end of the DNA to germline. Germline V gene lookup returns CDR1 GEAIGNYY and CDR2 EKD. The CDR3 length is 14 residues. Trimming cost V 5 bases and J 8 bases, with 20 bases left between them. CDR3 in DNA: TGTGCCTGTGCCCCAGGTACTGAGGCCCTAAAACTCATCTTT. It yields the protein CACAPGTEALKLIF.

A word on this clone: A far larger clone lies a single base away; this is likely a read error. Other nucleotide sequences from this sample produce the same CDR3. The chain has TRDV2 and TRDJ1; TRDD3 matches at 8 bases. TCRdb gives no J gene; it was assigned here by matching the DNA to germline. With 0 bases clipped from V and 0 bases from J, the junction kept 14 bases outside the gene matches. The CDR3 covers 19 residues. Looked up from germline, CDR1 is GEAIGNYY and CDR2 is EKD. CDR3 loop: CACDTVSFTGGPYTDKLIF. As DNA, the CDR3 is TGTGCCTGTGACACCGTCTCCTTTACTGGGGGTCCGTACACCGATAAACTCATCTTT.

This clone was seen only a few times. Translating this DNA gives a protein that differs at residue 5 from the TCRdb one, which belongs to a much larger clone; a read error is likely, and the protein shown is this translation. The CDR3 reads CACDRLGTLDKLIF. The CDR3 bases are TGTGCCTGTGACCGACTGGGGACCCTCGATAAACTCATCTTT. The rearrangement joins TRDV2 to TRDJ1; 7 bases agree with TRDD3. The J gene comes from matching the DNA to germline here; TCRdb lacks it. The V gene end was trimmed by 3 bases and the J gene end by 4 bases; junction bases not matched to a gene: 7. Germline assignment: CDR1 GEAIGNYY and CDR2 EKD. CDR3 length equals 14 residues.